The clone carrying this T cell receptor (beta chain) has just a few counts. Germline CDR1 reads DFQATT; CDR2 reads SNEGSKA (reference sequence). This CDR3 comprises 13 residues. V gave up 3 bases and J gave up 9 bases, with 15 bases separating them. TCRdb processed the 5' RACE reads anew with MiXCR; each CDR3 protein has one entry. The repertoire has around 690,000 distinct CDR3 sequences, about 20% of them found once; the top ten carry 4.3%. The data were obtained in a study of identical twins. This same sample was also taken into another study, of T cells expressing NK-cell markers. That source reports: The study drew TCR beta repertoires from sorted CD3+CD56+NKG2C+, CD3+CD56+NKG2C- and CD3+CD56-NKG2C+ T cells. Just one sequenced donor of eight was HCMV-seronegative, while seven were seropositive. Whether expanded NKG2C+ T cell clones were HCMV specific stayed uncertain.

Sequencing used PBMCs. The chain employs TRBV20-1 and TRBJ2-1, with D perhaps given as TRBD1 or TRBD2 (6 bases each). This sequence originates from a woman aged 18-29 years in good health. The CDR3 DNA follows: TGCAGTGCTAGGAACCTTGGAGGGGGTGAGCAGTTCTTC. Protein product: CSARNLGGGEQFF.